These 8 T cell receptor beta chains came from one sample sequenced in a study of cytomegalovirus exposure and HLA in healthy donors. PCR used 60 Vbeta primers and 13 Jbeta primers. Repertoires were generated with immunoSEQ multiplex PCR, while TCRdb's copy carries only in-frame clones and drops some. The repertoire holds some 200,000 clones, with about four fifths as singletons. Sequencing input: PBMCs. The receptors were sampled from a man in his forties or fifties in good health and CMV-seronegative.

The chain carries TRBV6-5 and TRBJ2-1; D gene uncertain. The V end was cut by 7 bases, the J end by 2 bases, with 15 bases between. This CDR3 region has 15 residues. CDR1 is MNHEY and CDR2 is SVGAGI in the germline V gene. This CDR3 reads CASIKNQKTYNEQFF. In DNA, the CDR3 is TGTGCCAGCATTAAGAATCAGAAAACCTACAATGAGCAGTTCTTC.

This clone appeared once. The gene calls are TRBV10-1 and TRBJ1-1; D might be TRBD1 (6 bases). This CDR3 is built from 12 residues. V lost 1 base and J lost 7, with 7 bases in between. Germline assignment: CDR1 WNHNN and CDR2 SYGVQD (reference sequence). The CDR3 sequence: CASSEWTDEAFF. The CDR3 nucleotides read TGCGCCAGCAGTGAGTGGACAGATGAAGCTTTCTTT.

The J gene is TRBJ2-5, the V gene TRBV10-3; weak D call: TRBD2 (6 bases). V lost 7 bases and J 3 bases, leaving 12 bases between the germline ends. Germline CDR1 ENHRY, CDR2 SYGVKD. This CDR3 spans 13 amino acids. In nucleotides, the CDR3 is TGTGCCATCACCGCTAGCGCTGAAGAGACCCAGTACTTC. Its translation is CAITASAEETQYF.

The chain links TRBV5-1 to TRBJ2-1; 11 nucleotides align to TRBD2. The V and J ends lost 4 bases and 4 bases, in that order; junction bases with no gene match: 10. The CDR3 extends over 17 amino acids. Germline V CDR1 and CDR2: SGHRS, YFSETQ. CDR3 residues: CASSRRDSGGVYNEQFF. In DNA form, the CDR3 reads TGCGCCAGCAGCCGCAGAGATAGCGGGGGGGTGTACAATGAGCAGTTCTTC.

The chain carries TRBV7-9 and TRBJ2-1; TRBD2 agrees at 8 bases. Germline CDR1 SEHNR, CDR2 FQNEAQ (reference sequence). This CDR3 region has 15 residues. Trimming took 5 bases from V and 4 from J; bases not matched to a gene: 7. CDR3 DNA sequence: TGTGCCAGCAGCATCATAGCGGGGTTTTACAATGAGCAGTTCTTC. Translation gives CASSIIAGFYNEQFF.

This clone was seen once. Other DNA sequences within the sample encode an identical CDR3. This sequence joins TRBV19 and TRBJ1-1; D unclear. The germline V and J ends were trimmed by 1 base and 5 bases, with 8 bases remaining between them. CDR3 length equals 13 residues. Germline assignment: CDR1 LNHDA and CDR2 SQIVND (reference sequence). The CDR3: CASSIVGSTEAFF. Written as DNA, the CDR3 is TGTGCCAGTAGTATAGTCGGGTCTACTGAAGCTTTCTTT. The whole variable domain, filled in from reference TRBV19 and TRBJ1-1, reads DGGITQSPKYLFRKEGQNVTLSCEQNLNHDAMYWYRQDPGQGLRLIYYSQIVNDFQKGDIAEGYSVSREKKESFPLTVTSAQKNPTAFYLCASSIVGSTEAFFGQGTRLTVV.

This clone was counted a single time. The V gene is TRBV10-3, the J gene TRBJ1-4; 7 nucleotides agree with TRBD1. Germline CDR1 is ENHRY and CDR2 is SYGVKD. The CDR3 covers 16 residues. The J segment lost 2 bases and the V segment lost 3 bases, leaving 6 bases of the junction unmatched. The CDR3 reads CAISEYRGITNEKLFF. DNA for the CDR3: TGTGCCATCAGTGAATACAGGGGTATCACTAATGAAAAACTGTTTTTT.

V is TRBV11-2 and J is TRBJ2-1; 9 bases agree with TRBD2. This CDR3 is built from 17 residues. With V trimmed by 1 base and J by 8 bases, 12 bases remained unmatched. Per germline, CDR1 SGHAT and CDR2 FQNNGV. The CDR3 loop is CASSLVLAGLGLDEQFF. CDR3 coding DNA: TGTGCCAGCAGCTTAGTACTAGCGGGTTTGGGCCTGGATGAGCAGTTCTTC.